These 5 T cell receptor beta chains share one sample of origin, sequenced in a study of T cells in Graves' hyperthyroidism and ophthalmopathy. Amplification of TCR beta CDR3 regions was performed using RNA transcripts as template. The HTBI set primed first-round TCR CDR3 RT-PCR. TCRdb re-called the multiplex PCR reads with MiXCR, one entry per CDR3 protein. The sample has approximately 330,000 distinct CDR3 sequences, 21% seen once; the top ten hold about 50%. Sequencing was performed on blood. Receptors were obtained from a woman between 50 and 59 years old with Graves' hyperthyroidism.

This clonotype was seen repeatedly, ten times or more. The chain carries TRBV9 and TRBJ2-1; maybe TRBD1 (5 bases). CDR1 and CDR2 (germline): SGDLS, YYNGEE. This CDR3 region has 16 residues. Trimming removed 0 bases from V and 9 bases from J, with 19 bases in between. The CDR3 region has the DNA TGTGCCAGCAGCGTAGAAACAGGCGGACCAAGGGGTGAGCAGTTCTTC. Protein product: CASSVETGGPRGEQFF.

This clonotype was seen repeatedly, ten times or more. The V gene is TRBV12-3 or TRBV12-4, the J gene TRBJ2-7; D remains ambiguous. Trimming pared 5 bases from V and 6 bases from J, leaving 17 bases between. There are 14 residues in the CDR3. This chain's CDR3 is CASSPWGSTLEQYF. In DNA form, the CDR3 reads TGTGCCAGCAGTCCATGGGGTTCTACCCTCGAGCAGTACTTC.

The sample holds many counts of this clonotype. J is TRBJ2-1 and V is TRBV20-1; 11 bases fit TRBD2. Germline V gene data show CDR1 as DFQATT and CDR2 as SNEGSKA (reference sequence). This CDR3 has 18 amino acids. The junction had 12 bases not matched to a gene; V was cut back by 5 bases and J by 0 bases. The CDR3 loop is CSAFGGTSGMSSYNEQFF. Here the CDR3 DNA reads TGCAGTGCTTTTGGGGGGACTAGCGGTATGAGCTCCTACAATGAGCAGTTCTTC.

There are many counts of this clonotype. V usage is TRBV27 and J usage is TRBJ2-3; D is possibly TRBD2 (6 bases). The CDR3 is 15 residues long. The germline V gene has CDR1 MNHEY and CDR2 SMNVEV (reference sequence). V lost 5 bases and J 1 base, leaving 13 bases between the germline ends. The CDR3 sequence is CASSPWGVGTDTQYF. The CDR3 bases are TGTGCCAGCAGTCCCTGGGGGGTCGGCACAGATACGCAGTATTTT.

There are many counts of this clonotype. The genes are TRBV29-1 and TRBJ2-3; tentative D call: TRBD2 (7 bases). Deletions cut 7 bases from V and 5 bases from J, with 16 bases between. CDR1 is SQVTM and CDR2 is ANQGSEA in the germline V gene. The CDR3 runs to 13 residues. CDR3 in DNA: TGCAGCGCGAGTCGGGGGGCAGGAGATACGCAGTATTTT. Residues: CSASRGAGDTQYF.